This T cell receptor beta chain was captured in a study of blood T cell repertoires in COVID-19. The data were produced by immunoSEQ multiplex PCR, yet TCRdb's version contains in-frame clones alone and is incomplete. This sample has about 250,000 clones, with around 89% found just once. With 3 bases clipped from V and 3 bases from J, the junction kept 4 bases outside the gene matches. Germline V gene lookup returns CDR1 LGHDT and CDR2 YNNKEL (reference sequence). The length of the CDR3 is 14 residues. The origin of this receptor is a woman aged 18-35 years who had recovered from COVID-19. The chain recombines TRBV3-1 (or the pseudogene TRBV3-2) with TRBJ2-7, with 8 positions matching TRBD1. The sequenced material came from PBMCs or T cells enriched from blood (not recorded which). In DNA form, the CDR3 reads TGTGCCAGCAGCCAGGACAGGGCCCGCTACGAGCAGTACTTC. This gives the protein CASSQDRARYEQYF.